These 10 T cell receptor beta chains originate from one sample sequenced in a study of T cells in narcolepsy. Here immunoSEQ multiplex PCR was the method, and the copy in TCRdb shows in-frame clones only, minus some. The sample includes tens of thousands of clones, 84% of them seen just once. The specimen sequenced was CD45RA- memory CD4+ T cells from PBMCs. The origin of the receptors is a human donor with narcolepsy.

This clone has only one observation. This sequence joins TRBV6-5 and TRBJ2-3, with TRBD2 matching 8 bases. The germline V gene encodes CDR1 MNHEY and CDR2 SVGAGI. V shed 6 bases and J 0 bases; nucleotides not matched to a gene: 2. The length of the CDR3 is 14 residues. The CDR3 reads CASSKRGSTDTQYF. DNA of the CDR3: TGTGCCAGCAGCAAGCGGGGGAGCACAGATACGCAGTATTTT.

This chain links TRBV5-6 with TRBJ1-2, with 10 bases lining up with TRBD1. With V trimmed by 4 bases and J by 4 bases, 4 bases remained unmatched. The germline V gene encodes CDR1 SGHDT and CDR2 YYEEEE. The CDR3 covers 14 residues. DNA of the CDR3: TGTGCCAGCAGCGGACAGGGGGAAGGCTATGGCTACACCTTC. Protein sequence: CASSGQGEGYGYTF.

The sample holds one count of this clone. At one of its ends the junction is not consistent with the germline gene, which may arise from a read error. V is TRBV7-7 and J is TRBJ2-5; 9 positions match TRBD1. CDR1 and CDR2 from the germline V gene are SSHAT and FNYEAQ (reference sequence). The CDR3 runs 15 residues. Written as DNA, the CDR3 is TGTGCTAGCAGCTTAGGGACAGGGCGACAAGAGACCCAGTACTTC. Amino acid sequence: CASSLGTGRQETQYF.

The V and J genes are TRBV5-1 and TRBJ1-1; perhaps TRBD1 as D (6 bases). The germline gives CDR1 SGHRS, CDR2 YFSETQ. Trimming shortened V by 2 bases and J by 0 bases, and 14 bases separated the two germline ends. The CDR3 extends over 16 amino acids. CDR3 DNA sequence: TGCGCCAGCAGCTTAGGAGCAGGGGAGATGAACACTGAAGCTTTCTTT. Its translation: CASSLGAGEMNTEAFF.

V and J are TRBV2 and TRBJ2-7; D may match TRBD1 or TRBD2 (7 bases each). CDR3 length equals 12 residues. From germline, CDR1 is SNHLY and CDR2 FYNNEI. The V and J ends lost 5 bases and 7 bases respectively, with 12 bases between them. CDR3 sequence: CASSRQGGEQYV. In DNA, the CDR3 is TGTGCCAGCAGTCGGCAGGGGGGGGAGCAGTACGTC.

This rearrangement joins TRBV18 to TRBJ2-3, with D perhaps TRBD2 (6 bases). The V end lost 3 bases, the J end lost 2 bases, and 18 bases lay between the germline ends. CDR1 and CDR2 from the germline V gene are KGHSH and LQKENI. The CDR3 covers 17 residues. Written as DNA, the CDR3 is TGTGCCAGCTCACCGGCGGGGAGCTCTCAGATCACAGATACGCAGTATTTT. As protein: CASSPAGSSQITDTQYF.

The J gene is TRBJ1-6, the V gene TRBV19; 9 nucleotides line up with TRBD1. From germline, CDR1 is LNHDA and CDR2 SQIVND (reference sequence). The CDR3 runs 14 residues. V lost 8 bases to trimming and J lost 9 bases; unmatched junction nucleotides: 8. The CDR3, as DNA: TGTGCCAGTGCAGCCGGGACAGGGTCTTCACCCCTCCACTTT. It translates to CASAAGTGSSPLHF.

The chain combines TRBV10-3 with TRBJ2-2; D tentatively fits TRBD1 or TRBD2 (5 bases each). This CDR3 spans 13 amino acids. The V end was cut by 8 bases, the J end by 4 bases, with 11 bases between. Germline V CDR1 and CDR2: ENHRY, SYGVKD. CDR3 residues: CAIAAGSTGELFF. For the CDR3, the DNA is TGTGCCATCGCGGCAGGGAGCACCGGGGAGCTGTTTTTT.

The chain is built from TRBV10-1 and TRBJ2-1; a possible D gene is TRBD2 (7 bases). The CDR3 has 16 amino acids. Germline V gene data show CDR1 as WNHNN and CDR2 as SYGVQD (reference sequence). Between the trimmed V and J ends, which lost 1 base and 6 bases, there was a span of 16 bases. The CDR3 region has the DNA TGCGCCAGCAGTGAGTTACAGGCAGGGGAGGGCAATGAGCAGTTCTTC. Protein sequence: CASSELQAGEGNEQFF.

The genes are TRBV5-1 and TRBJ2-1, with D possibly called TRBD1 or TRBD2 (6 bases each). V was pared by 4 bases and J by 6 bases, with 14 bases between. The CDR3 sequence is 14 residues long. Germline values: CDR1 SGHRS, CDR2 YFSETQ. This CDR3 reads CASSRGGNGNEQFF. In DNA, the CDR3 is TGCGCCAGCAGCCGAGGGGGGAACGGCAATGAGCAGTTCTTC.